This entry features one T cell receptor (beta chain) sequence. The table lists this clone with a few counts. This clone's antigen is unknown. No qualities accompany the bases; no much larger clone lies one base away. Collaborating institutions collected whole blood in K2EDTA tubes following their own protocols. For TCRbeta analysis, collaborators shipped samples in one of three forms: frozen whole blood, isolated PBMCs, or DNA extracted from either of those sample types. This record belongs to a study of blood T cell repertoires in COVID-19 (dated by TCRdb to about 2020). Some background on the complete study: Collaborator samples came from the United States, Italy and Spain and covered acute and convalescent phases of COVID-19. The material from the prospective study consisted of cDNA or gDNA derived from T cells, B-cell-depleted T cells, or PBMCs. Subjects who had been exposed to COVID-19, were actively infected with it, or had recovered from it provided the deeply sampled blood TCRbeta repertoires that made up the dataset. The repertoires were released in a freely available public database intended as a resource for research on the immune response to SARS-CoV-2. Samples were obtained from the ongoing ImmuneRACE study (first 160 participants) and from approximately 1,200 subjects provided by 6 global collaborators. The sample metadata nearly always contained a de-identified subject ID, COVID-19 status, age in years and sex. Where available, HLA class I and class II types were taken from metadata supplied by the sample provider and were not determined by assay-based typing. Study-wide findings and limitations: The quantity of clinical and demographic metadata differed by source and by participant and was supplied without curation.

TCRbeta CDR3 regions were amplified from genomic DNA using the immunoSEQ Assay, a bias-controlled multiplex PCR. On the study's bioinformatics: The number of nucleated cells in each sample was estimated by amplification of reference gene primers within the assay. To quantify the absolute abundance of each unique TCRbeta CDR3 rearrangement, sequence reads were collapsed and filtered. For each sample, productive Simpson clonality was calculated as the square root of Simpson's diversity index across productive rearrangements. Imported from immuneACCESS, the table was reduced by TCRdb to in-frame sequences with V and J called. These copies leave out some clones; in studies compared against another copy, an unresolved V gene accounts for under half, and the cause of the remainder is not known. That table furnishes V, J and clone size, whereas the DNA furnished D and trimming. The sample profile shows roughly 230,000 clones; approximately 85% of them were found once. The leading ten clones occupy over 0.95% of the sample.

The receptor was isolated from a middle-aged man with acute or convalescent COVID-19. The sample consisted of peripheral blood.

Here the CDR3 is given as CASSLGQGGSETQYF. The sequence in DNA is TGTGCCAGCAGCTTGGGACAGGGAGGTTCGGAGACCCAGTACTTC. The V and J segments used are TRBV5-8 and TRBJ2-5; tentative D gene TRBD1, with 7 bases matching. The CDR3, from cysteine to phenylalanine, totals 15 residues. The kept DNA is CDR3 alone, 45 bases in frame from the first base. Reading the germline V gene gives CDR1 SGHTS and CDR2 YDEGEE. The V and J ends are trimmed by 0 bases and 5 bases, leaving 14 bases between them.